One sample yielded the 5 T cell receptor beta chains listed below, sequenced in a study of T cells in Graves' hyperthyroidism and ophthalmopathy. RNA transcripts provided the source from which TCR beta CDR3 regions were amplified. First-round RT-PCR targeting the TCR CDR3 was performed with the HTBI primer set. Using its own MiXCR run on the multiplex PCR reads, TCRdb lists one record per CDR3 protein. The repertoire holds around 620,000 distinct CDR3 sequences, with roughly 50% as singletons. The source material was peripheral blood or thyroid tissue (not recorded which). These receptors originate from an adult woman with Graves' disease, either hyperthyroidism or ophthalmopathy (not recorded which).

This clonotype was observed many times. V gene TRBV6-5 combines with J gene TRBJ1-4; D may be TRBD1 (6 bases). CDR3 length: 15 residues. Trimming cost V 5 bases and J 7 bases, with 17 bases left between them. Germline V gene sequence: CDR1 MNHEY, CDR2 SVGAGI. CDR3 sequence (DNA): TGTGCCAGCAGTGTTCCAAGGGGGGGGCGTGAAAAACTGTTTTTT. This codes for CASSVPRGGREKLFF.

The chain has TRBV20-1 and TRBJ1-5, with D possibly matching TRBD1 (5 bases). V lost 6 bases and J lost 3, with 18 bases in between. This CDR3 contains 15 residues. Germline CDR1 DFQATT, CDR2 SNEGSKA (reference sequence). In nucleotides, the CDR3 is TGCAGTGCGTTGCGGGGGGGAGTCCCCAATCAGCCCCAGCATTTT. Amino acids: CSALRGGVPNQPQHF.

This clonotype was recorded many times. The gene calls are TRBV19 and TRBJ1-4; D unclear. V was cut by 5 bases and J by 8 bases, with 9 bases left in between. CDR1 and CDR2 (germline): LNHDA, SQIVND (reference sequence). The CDR3 length is 12 residues. This CDR3 reads CASSLRSEKLFF. CDR3 in DNA: TGTGCCAGTAGTCTGCGCTCGGAAAAACTGTTTTTT.

In this sample, this clonotype turned up once. No DNA is shown, since the ends of the CDR3 on it are uncertain; the CDR3 is the one TCRdb lists. The CDR3 spells CACSARNRVTGELFF. The chain has TRBV25-1 and TRBJ2-2; TRBD1, the D gene given by the table, was not confirmed from the DNA. Germline lookup yields CDR1 MGHDK and CDR2 SYGVNS. The CDR3 is 15 amino acids long, termini counted.

This clonotype was recorded at least ten times. One junction end does not reproduce the germline sequence, and a read error may be involved. V and J are TRBV6-2 or TRBV6-3 and TRBJ2-7, with D hard to call. Germline V gives CDR1 MNHEY, CDR2 SVGEGT. This CDR3 contains 16 residues. The CDR3 bases are TGTGCCAGCACTTACGGGCGGCGCCTTAGCTCCTACGAGCAGTACTTC. Amino acid sequence: CASTYGRRLSSYEQYF.